The T cell receptor (beta chain) described here comes from a study of T cell clonality in common variable immunodeficiency. General study results and limits: CVID subjects shared fewer TCRbeta clones than healthy controls did. CVID patient heterogeneity limited repertoire-clinical complication correlations. Fewer deletions and N-nucleotide insertions were reportedly seen in common variable immunodeficiency TCR beta sequences.

The CDR3 covers 13 residues. The ends lost 4 bases at V and 4 bases at J; junction bases unmatched: 4. CDR1 and CDR2 (germline): SQVTM, ANQGSEA. This clone was seen repeatedly, ten times or more. Its antigen remains unidentified. The sequence runs out 3 residues before the end of the CDR3; the remainder is reconstructed from the germline J gene. Aged about 8 to 64 years, CVID subjects averaged about 39 years old. CVID and control samples used equivalent genomic DNA input. Profiling relied on immunoSEQ multiplex PCR, and the TCRdb table lists in-frame clones only, not all of them. The record shows about 35,000 clones for this sample, with no singletons present.

The material sequenced was peripheral blood mononuclear cells. This sequence was found in a human donor with common variable immunodeficiency. The chain is built from TRBV29-1 and TRBJ2-7; TRBD2 matches 10 bases. CDR3 bases read: TGCAGCGTTGTAGCGGGAGGAAGTTACGAG. Translating it yields CSVVAGGSYE. From start to end, the CDR3 is CSVVAGGSYEQYF.